This TCR beta chain came from a study of blood T cell repertoires in COVID-19. Method: immunoSEQ multiplex PCR; TCRdb's copy keeps in-frame clones and lacks some. Of tens of thousands of clones listed, 86% were seen once; the top ten hold around 26%. With V trimmed by 8 bases and J by 8 bases, 8 bases remained unmatched. The CDR3 is made up of 13 amino acids. CDR1 is LGHNA and CDR2 is YSLEER in the germline V gene. The count of this clone is one. The V gene is TRBV4-3, the J gene TRBJ1-4; 7 bases are a match to TRBD1. The sequencing sample was made of peripheral blood. The sequence was obtained from a man aged 45-65 years with active or convalescent COVID-19. The CDR3 region is CASAGQRGEKLFF. CDR3 DNA sequence: TGCGCCAGCGCGGGACAGCGGGGGGAAAAACTGTTTTTT.